These 7 T cell receptor beta chains came from one sample sequenced in a study of shared clonotypes between healthy human individuals. The table came from immunoSEQ multiplex PCR; TCRdb's copy has only in-frame clones and leaves some out. The repertoire holds around 510,000 clones, with around 80% as singletons. The sample comprised PBMCs. The receptors were gathered from a woman aged 40-49 years in good health. Some clones in this sample may be carry-over from other donors' samples.

The chain uses TRBV6-6 and TRBJ1-1; 9 bases fit TRBD1. Germline lookup yields CDR1 MNHNY and CDR2 SVGAGI (reference sequence). Trimming cost V 0 bases and J 4 bases; bases outside gene matches: 6. This CDR3 region has 16 residues. The CDR3 region is CASSYSQTGGGTEAFF. CDR3 sequence (DNA): TGTGCCAGCAGTTACTCGCAAACAGGGGGCGGCACTGAAGCTTTCTTT.

The V call is TRBV18, the J call TRBJ1-5; 10 nucleotides agree with TRBD1. Germline V gene lookup returns CDR1 KGHSH and CDR2 LQKENI. Trimming cost V 3 bases and J 0 bases; bases outside gene matches: 11. The CDR3 sequence is 19 residues long. In DNA, the CDR3 is TGTGCCAGCTCACCCCCCCGCGACAGGGGGCCTTATAGCAATCAGCCCCAGCATTTT. Translation: CASSPPRDRGPYSNQPQHF.

The gene calls are TRBV2 and TRBJ2-7; D call uncertain. This CDR3 region has 15 residues. Trimming removed 3 bases at V and 2 bases at J, with 14 bases between. The germline CDR1 and CDR2 sequences are SNHLY and FYNNEI. The CDR3: CASSDPPDRAYEQYF. CDR3 bases: TGTGCCAGCAGTGACCCCCCGGACCGAGCCTACGAGCAGTACTTC.

This clone was detected only once. Other nucleotide sequences from this sample produce the same CDR3. The V gene is TRBV18, the J gene TRBJ2-3; D not certain. Germline CDR1 is KGHSH and CDR2 is LQKENI. V gave up 6 bases and J gave up 0 bases, with 4 bases separating them. The CDR3 is 12 amino acids. CDR3 in amino acids: CASSPSTDTQYF. CDR3 in DNA: TGTGCCAGCTCCCCTAGCACAGATACGCAGTATTTT.

V is TRBV27 and J is TRBJ2-2, with D hard to call. CDR1 and CDR2 from the germline V gene are MNHEY and SMNVEV (reference sequence). V was trimmed by 8 bases and J by 0 bases, leaving 10 bases between them. The CDR3 consists of 14 residues. The CDR3 here is CASGRLTNTGELFF. Written as DNA, the CDR3 is TGTGCCAGCGGCCGACTGACGAACACCGGGGAGCTGTTTTTT.

The chain recombines TRBV27 with TRBJ2-7; perhaps TRBD2 as D (5 bases). The V end was cut by 3 bases, the J end by 5 bases, with 11 bases between. The CDR3 totals 13 residues. Germline assignment: CDR1 MNHEY and CDR2 SMNVEV (reference sequence). The CDR3 spells CASSLNRGNEQYF. The CDR3 nucleotides read TGTGCCAGCAGTTTGAACAGAGGGAACGAGCAGTACTTC.

J is TRBJ2-7 and V is TRBV4-1; D is unclear. V was pared by 3 bases and J by 2 bases, with 14 bases between. Looked up from germline, CDR1 is MGHRA and CDR2 is YSYEKL. CDR3 length equals 15 residues. The CDR3: CASSHPGKGTYEQYF. CDR3 bases: TGCGCCAGCAGCCACCCCGGCAAGGGAACCTACGAGCAGTACTTC.